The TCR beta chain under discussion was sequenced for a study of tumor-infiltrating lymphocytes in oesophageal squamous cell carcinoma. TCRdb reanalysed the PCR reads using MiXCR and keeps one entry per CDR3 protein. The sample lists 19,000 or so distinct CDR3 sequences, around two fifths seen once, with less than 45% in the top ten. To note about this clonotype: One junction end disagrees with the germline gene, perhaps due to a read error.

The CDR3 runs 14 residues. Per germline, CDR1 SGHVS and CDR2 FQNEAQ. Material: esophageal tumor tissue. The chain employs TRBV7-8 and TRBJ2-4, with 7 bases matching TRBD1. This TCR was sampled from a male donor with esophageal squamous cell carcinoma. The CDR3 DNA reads TGTGCCAGCAGCTCACAGGGGAGCGGTTCACCCCTCCACTTC. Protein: CASSSQGSGSPLHF.